This record covers a single T cell receptor (beta chain). This CDR3 comprises 13 residues. The germline CDR1 and CDR2 sequences are SQVTM and ANQGSEA. V dropped 7 bases and J dropped 1 base, with 13 bases sitting between them. Here immunoSEQ multiplex PCR was the method, and the copy in TCRdb shows in-frame clones only, minus some. The repertoire holds about 160,000 clones, with more than 70% as singletons. This record belongs to a study of blood T cell repertoires in COVID-19. Study at large: COVID-19 samples from acute and convalescent phases originated in the United States, Italy and Spain.

Sequencing was carried out using peripheral blood. The chain is built from TRBV29-1 and TRBJ1-1; D remains ambiguous. The origin of this receptor is a man aged 60-69 years with acute or convalescent COVID-19. CDR3 nucleotides: TGCAGCGACCTGAGGGCGGAGAACACTGAAGCTTTCTTT. Translating gives CSDLRAENTEAFF.